In its sample, the clone carrying this T cell receptor beta chain was seen once. This sample was taken from a study of cytomegalovirus exposure and HLA in healthy donors. CDR1 and CDR2 from the germline V gene are SGHDT and YYEEEE. This CDR3 has 13 amino acids. The primer mix had 60 Vbeta and 13 Jbeta primers. The repertoire was sequenced with immunoSEQ multiplex PCR; TCRdb's copy has only in-frame clones and lacks some. The sample has approximately 100,000 clones, about three quarters seen once. The receptor's source is a man between 60 and 75 years old in good health and CMV-seropositive. Sample: PBMCs. The chain couples TRBV5-6 to TRBJ2-5, with TRBD2 as a possible D gene (6 bases). The J call may be wrong; the DNA end is better matched by TRBJ2-7. CDR3 protein: CASSSQGLYEQYF. DNA for the CDR3: TGTGCCAGCAGCTCCCAGGGACTTTACGAGCAGTACTTC.